This T cell receptor (beta chain) was obtained from a study of T-cell reconstitution after alpha-beta-depleted transplantation in children. Overall study findings and caveats: From newly produced T cells came most of the T-cell counts and diversity one year after transplant. Approximately two months post-transplant, alpha-beta T cells reportedly originated from several hundred expanded graft clones. From surviving recipient T cells and thymic progenitors came the high day-60 TCRbeta diversity observed in some patients.

The V gene end was trimmed by 3 bases and the J gene end by 2 bases; junction bases not matched to a gene: 7. This CDR3 region has 16 residues. Germline V CDR1 and CDR2: KGHSH, LQKENI. Unique molecular identifiers featured in how the TCRbeta library was prepared. TCRdb re-derived calls from the PCR reads in MiXCR, one entry per CDR3 protein. The sample carries under 300,000 distinct CDR3 sequences, 11% recorded once. In regard to this clonotype: Its antigen is undetermined.

The sequencing used peripheral blood, collected 180 days after TCRalphabeta/CD19-depleted stem cell transplant. V usage is TRBV18 and J usage is TRBJ2-1; TRBD2 agrees at 7 bases. The clonotype originates from a male patient aged 2-9 years who had a stem cell transplant for chronic granulomatous disease, so the T cells may come from the graft donor. CDR3 residues: CASSPLALATYNEQFF. CDR3 DNA sequence: TGTGCCAGCTCACCGCTCGCACTAGCGACCTACAATGAGCAGTTCTTC.